The clone carrying this T cell receptor beta chain appeared a few times. No antigen is known for it. The record originates from a study of T-cell memory formation after mild COVID-19. General observations from the study: Contracting CD8+ clones were enriched in EMRA, CD4+ mainly in CM and EM. CD4/CD8 balance held among clones contracting day 15 to 85, and later expanders leaned CD4+.

Germline V gene data show CDR1 as SGHTA and CDR2 as FQGTGA. The CDR3 loop spans 15 amino acids. Trimming cost V 1 base and J 4 bases; bases outside gene matches: 6. One entry per CDR3 protein results from TCRdb running MiXCR on the 5' RACE reads. Here the sample spans about 390,000 distinct CDR3 sequences, about a sixth being singletons. V usage is TRBV7-3 and J usage is TRBJ2-7; 8 bases align to TRBD1. Sequenced: PBMCs or a T cell subset sorted from them (not recorded which). The source is a man aged 18 to 35 who had mild COVID-19 (a few samples of this study predate the infection). Cell type and time point are not known. DNA for the CDR3: TGTGCCAGCAGCTTAAGTATGGGACAGGAGTACGAGCAGTACTTC. It specifies CASSLSMGQEYEQYF.